The sample holds one count of the clone carrying this T cell receptor (beta chain). A clone one base away is much larger, so this may be a read error. The sample comes from a study of T cells after yellow fever vaccination. The CDR3 consists of 15 residues. Germline V gives CDR1 SGHVS, CDR2 FNYEAQ. TCRdb fed the 5' RACE reads into MiXCR, producing one record per CDR3 protein. The top ten clones hold roughly 12% of a sample with roughly 30,000 distinct CDR3 sequences, approximately 10% of them seen once. This clonotype originated in a man aged 18 to 29 who received the YFV17D yellow fever vaccine. The sample consisted of PBMCs, either bulk or a sorted T-cell subset (CD4+, CD8+, memory, or dextramer-sorted; not recorded which), taken roughly 15 days after the first yellow fever vaccination. V gene TRBV7-6 combines with J gene TRBJ2-1; D remains ambiguous. This chain's CDR3 is CASSLGGWADNEQLF. In DNA form, the CDR3 reads TGTGCCAGCAGCTTAGGGGGTTGGGCAGACAATGAGCAGCTCTTC.